Shown below are 13 T cell receptor beta chains from a single sample sequenced in a study of T cells in Graves' hyperthyroidism and ophthalmopathy. Amplified regions were TCR beta CDR3 sequences from RNA transcripts. First-round RT-PCR targeting the TCR CDR3 was performed with the HTBI primer set. TCRdb processed the multiplex PCR reads anew with MiXCR; each CDR3 protein has one entry. The sample shows about 520,000 distinct CDR3 sequences, approximately 25% of them seen only once. The sequenced sample consisted of blood. Source of these receptors: a woman in her twenties or thirties with Graves' ophthalmopathy.

This clonotype was seen repeatedly, ten times or more. This sequence joins TRBV20-1 and TRBJ1-1, with a weak D call TRBD1 (6 bases). V was shortened by 2 bases and J by 7 bases, with 8 bases between the two germline ends. This CDR3 comprises 11 residues. Germline V CDR1 and CDR2: DFQATT, SNEGSKA (reference sequence). CDR3 loop: CSARKGDEAFF. The CDR3, as DNA: TGCAGTGCTAGAAAGGGGGATGAAGCTTTCTTT.

This clonotype was counted at least ten times. This chain connects TRBV9 to TRBJ2-7, with 8 bases fitting TRBD1. Per germline, CDR1 SGDLS and CDR2 YYNGEE. CDR3 size: 14 residues. V shed 3 bases, J shed 0 bases, and the junction held 2 bases outside the gene matches. The CDR3: CASSGGQDSYEQYF. CDR3 sequence (DNA): TGTGCCAGCAGCGGGGGACAGGACTCCTACGAGCAGTACTTC.

The V and J genes are TRBV6-2 or TRBV6-3 and TRBJ1-2; D is perhaps TRBD1 (5 bases). V was trimmed by 2 bases and J by 3 bases, leaving 13 bases between them. CDR1 and CDR2 (germline): MNHEY, SVGEGT. The CDR3 is made up of 15 amino acids. The CDR3 loop is CASSYPPGPDYGYTF. The CDR3, as DNA: TGTGCCAGCAGTTACCCTCCGGGACCGGACTATGGCTACACCTTC.

This clonotype was picked up many times. The chain couples TRBV19 to TRBJ1-5; 7 bases map to TRBD1. Germline trimming cut 3 bases from V and 3 bases from J; bases unmatched to any gene: 2. Germline V gene lookup returns CDR1 LNHDA and CDR2 SQIVND (reference sequence). There are 14 residues in the CDR3. CDR3 in amino acids: CASSIGTDNQPQHF. CDR3 nucleotides: TGTGCCAGTAGTATCGGGACAGACAATCAGCCCCAGCATTTT. Full variable domain (rest looked up from reference TRBV19 and TRBJ1-5): DGGITQSPKYLFRKEGQNVTLSCEQNLNHDAMYWYRQDPGQGLRLIYYSQIVNDFQKGDIAEGYSVSREKKESFPLTVTSAQKNPTAFYLCASSIGTDNQPQHFGDGTRLSIL.

This clonotype appeared many times. The chain joins TRBV15 to TRBJ1-2; 7 bases fit TRBD1. Trimming at V came to 0 bases and at J to 0 bases, leaving 4 bases not matched to a gene. The CDR3 is 16 amino acids. From germline, CDR1 is LNHNV and CDR2 YYDKDF (reference sequence). The CDR3: CATSRDRDRANYGYTF. CDR3 DNA sequence: TGTGCCACCAGCAGAGATAGGGACAGAGCTAACTATGGCTACACCTTC.

This clonotype was counted only a few times. The chain combines TRBV2 with TRBJ1-6, with a possible D match to TRBD1 (5 bases). The CDR3 totals 13 residues. The V end was cut by 8 bases, the J end by 6 bases, with 11 bases between. Germline CDR1 SNHLY, CDR2 FYNNEI. The DNA of the CDR3 is TGTGCCAGCCGTCGGCAGGGTAATTCACCCCTCCACTTT. Its protein is CASRRQGNSPLHF.

Many counts were recorded for this clonotype. This chain connects TRBV11-2 to TRBJ2-7, with TRBD1 as a possible D gene (6 bases). Germline CDR1 reads SGHAT; CDR2 reads FQNNGV. Trimming took off 4 bases at V and 4 bases at J, with 17 bases between the two ends. The CDR3 has 15 amino acids. The CDR3 DNA is TGTGCCAGCAGCTCACGCACGTGGGGACAATACGAGCAGTACTTC. This encodes CASSSRTWGQYEQYF.

In this sample, this clonotype turned up many times. In DNA, the CDR3 is TGCAGCGTCATCCCCTCAGGGGGCGCTTCCACCGGGGAGCTGTTTTTT. Residues: CSVIPSGGASTGELFF. The V gene is TRBV29-1, the J gene TRBJ2-2; 8 bases fit TRBD1. Germline V gene sequence: CDR1 SQVTM, CDR2 ANQGSEA. J was trimmed by 4 bases and V by 6 bases; bases with no gene match: 13. This CDR3 has 16 residues.

This clonotype was seen many times. The rearrangement joins TRBV13 to TRBJ1-1; D not certain. Germline loops: CDR1 PRHDT, CDR2 FYEKMQ (reference sequence). The V gene lost 7 bases and the J gene lost 11 bases, with 11 bases spanning the gap. The CDR3 totals 10 residues. The CDR3 sequence is CASKRRSAFF. The DNA of the CDR3 is TGTGCCAGCAAAAGGCGAAGCGCTTTCTTT.

The chain has TRBV12-3 or TRBV12-4 and TRBJ1-3; TRBD1 might be the D (5 bases). The CDR3 is made up of 16 amino acids. Trimming shortened V by 5 bases and J by 4 bases, and 18 bases separated the two germline ends. CDR3 DNA: TGTGCCAGCAGTCCCCGCCCAGGGAGGAAGGGAAACACCATATATTTT. Its translation is CASSPRPGRKGNTIYF.

The rearrangement links TRBV29-1 to TRBJ1-1; 7 positions agree with TRBD1. The CDR3 has 11 amino acids. The V and J ends lost 4 bases and 11 bases, in that order; junction bases with no gene match: 7. Germline V gives CDR1 SQVTM, CDR2 ANQGSEA. The CDR3 is CSVVSRGAAFF. The CDR3 bases are TGCAGCGTTGTTTCCAGGGGGGCCGCTTTCTTT.

The sample holds many counts of this clonotype. The chain uses TRBV20-1 and TRBJ1-5; no reliable D call. Germline CDR1 DFQATT, CDR2 SNEGSKA (reference sequence). The CDR3 has 13 residues. Trimming removed 5 bases from V and 2 bases from J, with 10 bases in between. Here the CDR3 DNA reads TGCAGTGCTGAAGGGCTGGGCAATCAGCCCCAGCATTTT. Translated, it gives CSAEGLGNQPQHF.

This clonotype was found a few times. This chain connects TRBV12-3 or TRBV12-4 to TRBJ2-2; D is uncertain. Trimming shortened V by 7 bases and J by 7 bases, and 13 bases separated the two germline ends. The CDR3 has 13 residues. For the CDR3, the DNA is TGTGCCAGCACCGAGTCCACGGGCGGGGAGCTGTTTTTT. Translating gives CASTESTGGELFF.